This T cell receptor (beta chain) was captured in a study of T cells in Graves' hyperthyroidism and ophthalmopathy. The study's findings and limits: Blood also contained most expanded thyroid clonotypes above 0.001.

The trim removed 6 bases at V and 3 bases at J, leaving 5 bases unmatched. This CDR3 region has 14 residues. In germline, CDR1 is MNHEY, CDR2 SMNVEV (reference sequence). What was amplified from RNA transcripts were TCR beta CDR3 regions. Researchers ran a first-round RT-PCR on the TCR CDR3 using the HTBI primer set. TCRdb re-called the multiplex PCR reads through MiXCR, storing one row per CDR3 protein. This table has around 390,000 distinct CDR3 sequences, 13% to 15% appearing once. Reasons for excluding patients were uncontrolled infection, other autoimmune disease, pregnancy or lactation. This clonotype was recorded at least ten times. Its antigen is undetermined.

This clonotype was sampled from a woman between 25 and 40 years old with Graves' ophthalmopathy. Sequencing was done on a sample of blood. The V call is TRBV27, the J call TRBJ2-3, with 8 positions matching TRBD1. The CDR3: CASSRDRTTDTQYF. In nucleotides, the CDR3 is TGTGCCAGCAGCCGGGACAGGACGACAGATACGCAGTATTTT.